One sample yielded the 8 T cell receptor beta chains listed below, sequenced in a study of T-cell reconstitution after alpha-beta-depleted transplantation in children (dated by TCRdb to the mid-2010s). The library was built by means of PCR. The run used an Illumina HiSeq 2500. Molecular barcoding was employed in the preparation of TCR libraries, with unique molecular identifiers being used to normalize TCRbeta repertoire quantification. Through fastp at Q25 and MiXCR, TCRdb rebuilt clones from the public reads, retaining in-frame beta chains. Rows merge per CDR3 protein into single entries with the most common DNA and genes. This sample comprises 500,000 to 600,000 distinct CDR3 sequences, approximately 16% of them detected only once. The ten largest clones represent roughly 3.3% of the sample. Source: PBMCs from the stem cell graft donor, taken from the stem cell graft. The receptor set was obtained from a human donor who donated a stem cell graft to a child with acute lymphoblastic leukemia.

This chain uses TRBV7-2 with TRBJ2-3, with D maybe TRBD2 (6 bases). From germline, CDR1 is SGHTA and CDR2 FQGNSA. V was trimmed by 1 base and J by 9 bases, leaving 14 bases between them. This CDR3 spans 14 amino acids. The CDR3 DNA follows: TGTGCCAGCAGCTTAGTCTGGGCGGGGCAGACGCAGTATTTT. Protein sequence: CASSLVWAGQTQYF.

This clonotype was observed a few times. The genes are TRBV28 and TRBJ2-1, with 7 positions matching TRBD2. V shed 2 bases and J 5 bases; nucleotides not matched to a gene: 9. This CDR3 has 16 residues. Germline V CDR1 and CDR2: MDHEN, SYDVKM. CDR3 sequence reads: CASSLLASGLNNEQFF. The CDR3 nucleotides are TGTGCCAGCAGTTTACTCGCTAGCGGACTTAACAATGAGCAGTTCTTC.

This chain joins TRBV12-3 or TRBV12-4 and TRBJ2-7, with D uncertain. CDR3 length: 11 residues. V lost 7 bases and J lost 6, with 10 bases in between. CDR3 coding DNA: TGTGCCAGCACTGTTGGGGTCGAGCAGTACTTC. Protein sequence: CASTVGVEQYF.

The chain couples TRBV5-1 to TRBJ1-2; TRBD1 is a possible D gene (6 bases). The CDR3 runs 13 residues. Trimming took off 6 bases at V and 8 bases at J, with 17 bases between the two ends. Germline V gene data show CDR1 as SGHRS and CDR2 as YFSETQ. CDR3 sequence: CASTRTVGSGYTF. CDR3 DNA: TGCGCCAGCACAAGGACAGTCGGATCCGGCTACACCTTC.

This chain uses TRBV7-8 with TRBJ1-2, with 7 positions matching TRBD1. The germline CDR1 and CDR2 sequences are SGHVS and FQNEAQ. The V and J ends lost 0 bases and 4 bases, in that order; junction bases with no gene match: 2. This CDR3 comprises 14 residues. The DNA for the CDR3 is TGTGCCAGCAGCTTAGCAGGACAGGCCTATGGCTACACCTTC. Translating gives CASSLAGQAYGYTF.

This clonotype was recorded a few times. This rearrangement joins TRBV5-4 to TRBJ2-1; TRBD2 matches at 11 bases. This CDR3 has 15 amino acids. V lost 2 bases to trimming and J lost 5 bases; unmatched junction nucleotides: 3. The germline V gene encodes CDR1 SGHNT and CDR2 YYREEE (reference sequence). Written as DNA, the CDR3 is TGTGCCAGCAGCTTCGCGGGACTAGCGGACAATGAGCAGTTCTTC. It translates to CASSFAGLADNEQFF.

The chain has TRBV18 and TRBJ1-1; TRBD1 matches 12 bases. Germline CDR1 KGHSH, CDR2 LQKENI. The CDR3 is 17 residues long. J gave up 1 base and V 3 bases, and 6 bases lay outside the gene matches. CDR3 protein: CASSPGTGGLKNTEAFF. For the CDR3, the DNA is TGTGCCAGCTCACCGGGGACAGGGGGCTTGAAGAACACTGAAGCTTTCTTT. The variable domain in full, completed from reference TRBV18 and TRBJ1-1, reads NAGVMQNPRHLVRRRGQEARLRCSPMKGHSHVYWYRQLPEEGLKFMVYLQKENIIDESGMPKERFSAEFPKEGPSILRIQQVVRGDSAAYFCASSPGTGGLKNTEAFFGQGTRLTVV.

J is TRBJ2-5 and V is TRBV7-3, with 7 bases that match TRBD2. The CDR3 spans 17 residues. Germline V gives CDR1 SGHTA, CDR2 FQGTGA. J lost 4 bases, V lost 5 bases, and 16 bases had no gene match. CDR3 region: CASSPQGPGAGVETQYF. Written as DNA, the CDR3 is TGTGCCAGCAGCCCCCAAGGCCCTGGGGCGGGAGTAGAGACCCAGTACTTC.